This T cell receptor beta chain was obtained from a study of response to subunit inactivated influenza vaccine. Findings and caveats of the study: New T cells are recruited in small numbers by each seasonal influenza vaccination, according to the authors' suggestion.

On this clonotype itself: No antigen is known for it.

MiXCR, applied by TCRdb to the RT-PCR reads, yields one record per CDR3 protein. The sample shows around 150,000 distinct CDR3 sequences, under 13% of them seen only once. V lost 4 bases and J lost 9; bases outside the gene matches: 10. Germline loops: CDR1 SQVTM, CDR2 ANQGSEA. This CDR3 contains 14 residues. J is TRBJ2-1 and V is TRBV29-1; 9 nucleotides agree with TRBD1. Source: non-naive T cells sorted from PBMCs, taken roughly 47 days after vaccination. This TCR came from a man between 50 and 59 years old who received an inactivated influenza vaccine. CDR3 loop: CSVVRTGVTGEQFF. In nucleotides, the CDR3 is TGCAGCGTTGTCCGGACAGGGGTCACCGGTGAGCAGTTCTTC.